This is a list of T cell receptor beta chains from one sample in a study of blood T cell repertoires in COVID-19. Produced via immunoSEQ multiplex PCR; TCRdb's table is partial and in-frame only. The sample shows around 280,000 clones, almost 90% of them seen only once. The sequenced material came from peripheral blood. Receptors were obtained from a woman in her thirties with COVID-19, enrolled during active disease. Each CDR3 is given with its conserved first and last residue.

CASSLYRQASPLHF,TRBV6-5,TRBJ1-6
CASSDRDSYEQYF,TRBV18,TRBJ2-7
CASSQDAGKAYNEQFF,TRBV14,TRBJ2-1
CASSKGTGESYEQYF,TRBV18,TRBJ2-7
CASNGDGGGTDTQYF,TRBV19,TRBJ2-3
CASSQDGGTFYGYTF,TRBV4-1,TRBJ1-2
CATTRGRGYNEQFF,TRBV15,TRBJ2-1
CASSSGQGSYEQYF,TRBV5-1,TRBJ2-7
CAWSSKRERVSYNEQFF,TRBV30,TRBJ2-1
CASSVEPVTDTQYF,TRBV9,TRBJ2-3
CASSLEASGRNAYNEQFF,TRBV5-8,TRBJ2-1
CASSRPFANTGELFF,TRBV27,TRBJ2-2
CASSLSGLAGVDTQYF,TRBV5-1,TRBJ2-3
CASDSSFLPYEQYF,TRBV27,TRBJ2-7
CASSVVAGDYNEQFF,TRBV9,TRBJ2-1
CASSQWEGREKLFF,TRBV4-1,TRBJ1-4
CASVWTGEGYEQYF,TRBV2,TRBJ2-7
CASSPTTANTEAFF,TRBV5-1,TRBJ1-1
CASSPGQDYEQYF,TRBV19,TRBJ2-7
CASSFTGDTEAFF,TRBV5-5,TRBJ1-1
CASVDEGEVQPQHF,TRBV19,TRBJ1-5
CASSQGLTSARRDNEQFF,TRBV14,TRBJ2-1
CASSPGDRTPGNTEAFF,TRBV2,TRBJ1-1
CASSLAGTDEKLFF,TRBV7-9,TRBJ1-4
CASSDRGLVLYF,TRBV6-1,TRBJ2-7